One sample yielded the 20 T cell receptor beta chains listed below, sequenced in a study of tumor-infiltrating lymphocytes in primary liver carcinoma (dated by TCRdb to between 2016 and 2019). TCRdb names Illumina HiSeq 2500 as the instrument used. Using a constant-region primer and ProtoScript II reverse transcriptase, TCRbeta-specific cDNA was reverse-transcribed from about 460 ng total RNA. Three nested multiplex PCR rounds, following a slightly modified ARM-PCR procedure, were used to build the TCRbeta libraries. Multiplex TRBV1-TRBV30 forward primers and a Cbeta reverse primer were used in the first two PCR rounds, each of which was run for approximately 9 cycles. TCRdb itself trimmed the public reads at Q25 with fastp, ran MiXCR and retained productive beta chains. Each entry is one CDR3 protein sequence, shown with its most common DNA and genes. For this sample the table gives fewer than 350,000 distinct CDR3 sequences, of which 50% to 70% were detected only once. The ten largest clones capture roughly 9% of the sample.

Blood RNA was extracted from unsorted whole blood using TRIzol reagent, and germline DNA was obtained with the DNeasy Blood & Tissue kit. The sample comprised peripheral blood. These receptors were taken from a man aged 35-49 years with primary liver carcinoma and hepatitis B virus infection.

Of note for this clonotype: The CDR3 carries no conserved terminal phenylalanine or tryptophan, so it likely arises from a read error. V gene TRBV11-1 combines with J gene TRBJ2-2; 7 bases agree with TRBD1. CDR1 is SGHAT and CDR2 is FQDESV in the germline V gene (reference sequence). V dropped 6 bases and J dropped 5; count of bases not matched to a gene: 9. This CDR3 comprises 15 residues. CDR3 residues: CASSFDRAWTGELFL. DNA for the CDR3: TGTGCCAGCAGTTTCGACAGGGCCTGGACCGGGGAGCTGTTTCTT.

This sequence joins TRBV11-1 and TRBJ2-1; D possibly uses TRBD1 or TRBD2 (5 bases each). Germline V gene sequence: CDR1 SGHAT, CDR2 FQDESV (reference sequence). The CDR3 length is 15 residues. DNA for the CDR3: TGTGACAGTAGCTTCCAGGGACCGCTGGACAATGAGCAGTTCTTC. As protein: CDSSFQGPLDNEQFF.

This clonotype was found a few times. Sequence at one end of the junction differs from germline and may be a read error. V gene TRBV6-1 combines with J gene TRBJ2-7; D possibly corresponds to TRBD1 (6 bases). Germline CDR1 is MNHNS and CDR2 is SASEGT. The CDR3 is 15 amino acids. The CDR3 DNA is TGTACTAGTAGTCCCCAACAGGCGGCAGGGGACGAGCAGTATTTC. This gives the protein CTSSPQQAAGDEQYF.

V and J are TRBV29-1 and TRBJ2-3; D ambiguous. The CDR3 runs to 11 residues. Germline V gives CDR1 SQVTM, CDR2 ANQGSEA. The CDR3 DNA is TGCGGTGTTGAGGTGGGAGATACGCAGTATTTT. It codes for CGVEVGDTQYF.

The genes are TRBV5-6 and TRBJ2-1; 13 bases map to TRBD2. V lost 5 bases, J lost 5 bases, and 7 bases stayed unmatched. This CDR3 is built from 16 residues. CDR1 is SGHDT and CDR2 is YYEEEE in the germline V gene. The CDR3 coding sequence is TGTGCCAGCAGTTTTCGGACTAGCGGGAGTCACAATGAGCAGTTCTTC. Translated: CASSFRTSGSHNEQFF.

This clonotype has just a few counts. This may stem from a read error, because a much larger clone lies one nucleotide away. The rearrangement uses TRBV4-2 and TRBJ1-2, with D maybe TRBD1 (6 bases). CDR1 and CDR2 from the germline V gene are LGHNA and YNFKEQ. This CDR3 spans 15 amino acids. CDR3 region: CANSQGTVTNYGYTF. Here the CDR3 DNA reads TGTGCCAACAGCCAGGGGACGGTCACTAACTATGGCTACACCTTC.

A note on this clonotype: A junction end diverges from the germline sequence, so it may reflect a read error. V usage is TRBV11-3 and J usage is TRBJ2-7; D tentatively reads TRBD1 or TRBD2 (6 bases each). The CDR3 runs to 15 residues. The germline V gene has CDR1 SGHNT and CDR2 YENEEA. CDR3 sequence (DNA): TGTGCCGGCAGCTCGCCCGTGGGACCGGGGGCCGAGCAGTACTTC. The encoded protein is CAGSSPVGPGAEQYF.

With regard to this clonotype: Relative to the germline gene, one junction end is altered; a read error may explain this. This chain links TRBV11-2 with TRBJ2-2; possibly TRBD1 or TRBD2 for D (6 bases each). Germline loops: CDR1 SGHAT, CDR2 FQNNGV. The CDR3 runs 16 residues. In DNA, the CDR3 is TGTGCCAGCAGCCCCACGAACAGGGTTGGTATCGGGGGGCTGTTTTTT. It encodes CASSPTNRVGIGGLFF. The full variable domain, in which reference TRBV11-2 and TRBJ2-2 provide the parts outside the CDR3, is EAGVAQSPRYKIIEKRQSVAFWCNPISGHATLYWYQQILGQGPKLLIQFQNNGVVDDSQLPKDRFSAERLKGVDSTLKIQPAKLEDSAVYLCASSPTNRVGIGGLFFGEGSRLTVL.

The table lists this clonotype with many counts. V usage is TRBV29-1 and J usage is TRBJ2-5; 10 bases map to TRBD1. Germline CDR1 and CDR2: SQVTM and ANQGSEA. V lost 7 bases, J lost 5 bases, and 10 bases stayed unmatched. The CDR3 consists of 14 residues. In nucleotides, the CDR3 is TGCAGCGCGGGGGGGGGACAGGGGTCCGAGACCCAGTACTTC. This encodes CSAGGGQGSETQYF.

Details on this clonotype: Relative to the germline gene, one junction end is altered; a read error may explain this. The chain employs TRBV12-3 or TRBV12-4 and TRBJ2-3; 16 bases match TRBD2. This CDR3 comprises 16 residues. In DNA form, the CDR3 reads TGCGCCAGCAGAGAGGGACTAGCGGGAGGGTCAGATACGCAGTATTTT. Protein: CASREGLAGGSDTQYF.

This chain connects TRBV12-3 or TRBV12-4 to TRBJ2-1; TRBD2 might be the D (7 bases). The CDR3 is made up of 14 amino acids. V gave up 3 bases and J gave up 8 bases, with 14 bases separating them. The CDR3 is CASSFGGAGYEQFF. DNA of the CDR3: TGTGCCAGCAGTTTTGGGGGGGCCGGCTATGAGCAGTTCTTC.

The gene calls are TRBV12-3 or TRBV12-4 and TRBJ2-5, with 8 bases aligning to TRBD1. Losses at the gene ends were 6 bases for V and 9 bases for J; bases not matched to a gene: 6. This CDR3 is built from 12 residues. The chain's CDR3 is CASSLTGAAQYF. The CDR3 nucleotides are TGTGCCAGCAGCCTGACAGGGGCCGCCCAGTACTTC.

This clonotype was detected many times. At one end, the junction sequence differs from germline, possibly due to a read error. CDR3 DNA sequence: TGTGCCAGCAGCTTAGGGCCAGGGGAGCAGTACTTC. Its translation is CASSLGPGEQYF. The chain recombines TRBV12-3 or TRBV12-4 with TRBJ2-7, with D maybe TRBD1 (5 bases). The CDR3 length is 12 residues.

The gene calls are TRBV11-2 and TRBJ2-1; 11 bases match TRBD2. After removal of 4 bases from V and 12 bases from J, the junction contained 8 bases not matched to a gene. Germline V gene lookup returns CDR1 SGHAT and CDR2 FQNNGV. This CDR3 contains 14 residues. The CDR3, as DNA: TGTGCCAGCAGCTCAGTAGCGGGAGGGCTCATGCAGTTCTTC. Translating gives CASSSVAGGLMQFF.

The CDR3 region is CASSLPPSSGNTIYF. The CDR3 DNA reads as TGCGCCAGCAGCCTCCCCCCGTCCTCTGGAAACACCATATATTTT. V usage is TRBV5-1 and J usage is TRBJ1-3; no clear D gene. The CDR3 is 15 residues long. The V and J ends lost 4 bases and 0 bases respectively, with 11 bases between them. Per germline, CDR1 SGHRS and CDR2 YFSETQ.

As to this clonotype: One junction end does not reproduce the germline sequence, and a read error may be involved. The chain joins TRBV5-1 to TRBJ1-2; D uncertain. The CDR3 contains 15 residues. Germline V gives CDR1 SGHRS, CDR2 YFSETQ. CDR3 amino acids: CASSLDAASGYGYPF. CDR3 in DNA: TGCGCCAGCAGCTTGGATGCAGCATCAGGCTATGGCTACCCCTTC.

A few counts support this clonotype. This chain joins TRBV10-3 and TRBJ2-1, with 10 nucleotides matching TRBD1. The CDR3 has 14 amino acids. CDR1 is ENHRY, CDR2 SYGVKD, per germline. V was clipped by 7 bases and J by 7 bases; unmatched bases: 7. CDR3 protein: CAIKGTGDGNEQFF. The DNA for the CDR3 is TGTGCCATCAAGGGGACAGGGGATGGGAATGAGCAGTTCTTC.

Notes on this clonotype: An end of the junction does not agree with germline; a read error may underlie this. The chain is built from TRBV5-4 and TRBJ2-6; D gene uncertain. Per the germline V gene, CDR1 is SGHNT and CDR2 is YYREEE (reference sequence). CDR3 length: 14 amino acids. CDR3: CVSSVTSGVNVLTF. DNA for the CDR3: TGTGTCAGCAGCGTAACTTCTGGGGTCAACGTCCTGACTTTC.

V and J are TRBV13 and TRBJ1-1, with 7 bases matching TRBD1. The CDR3 has 15 residues. Germline values: CDR1 PRHDT, CDR2 FYEKMQ (reference sequence). V lost 1 base to trimming and J lost 5 bases; unmatched junction nucleotides: 7. CDR3 protein: CASSLEQGRVTEAFF. Written as DNA, the CDR3 is TGTGCCAGCAGCTTAGAACAGGGGAGAGTTACTGAAGCTTTCTTT.

The CDR3 loop reads CASSQDPLAGETGELFF. The CDR3 region has the DNA TGCGCCAGCAGCCAAGACCCACTAGCGGGAGAAACCGGGGAGCTGTTTTTT. The chain employs TRBV4-1 and TRBJ2-2; 11 nucleotides align to TRBD2. The germline V gene has CDR1 MGHRA and CDR2 YSYEKL. V was clipped by 0 bases and J by 5 bases; unmatched bases: 5. CDR3 length: 17 residues.